This record covers a single T cell receptor beta chain. This sample stems from a study of blood T cell repertoires in COVID-19. Sequenced by immunoSEQ multiplex PCR; TCRdb stores in-frame clones only, minus some. Of 300,000 to 350,000 clones in the sample, 70% to 90% were seen once. Germline CDR1 and CDR2: SGHRS and YFSETQ. There are 16 residues in the CDR3. J lost 7 bases, V lost 0 bases, and 7 bases had no gene match. Enrollees, about 18 to 95 years old, lived in fewer than 25 US areas. The study assigned cohorts using participant-reported clinical history. This receptor was taken from a woman between 35 and 50 years old with acute COVID-19. Sequenced input: PBMCs or T cells enriched from blood (not recorded which). The chain is built from TRBV5-1 and TRBJ1-6; 7 bases agree with TRBD1. The chain's CDR3 is CASSLGMTGWNSPLHF. In DNA, the CDR3 is TGCGCCAGCAGCTTGGGTATGACAGGGTGGAATTCACCCCTCCACTTT.